Described below is a single T cell receptor (beta chain) sequence and its context. The data belong to a study of cytomegalovirus exposure and HLA in healthy donors. PCR was performed using 60 Vbeta and 13 Jbeta primers. Libraries were prepared by immunoSEQ multiplex PCR; TCRdb keeps only in-frame clonotypes and omits some of them. The table has around 91,000 clones, 86% seen once. CDR3 length: 15 amino acids. Germline CDR1 and CDR2: MNHNY and SVGAGI (reference sequence). Trimming pared 0 bases from V and 5 bases from J, leaving 13 bases between. V and J are TRBV6-6 and TRBJ1-2; the D is unclear. Sequencing input: PBMCs. The clonotype comes from a man aged 25-45 years in good health and CMV-seropositive. Here the CDR3 reads CASSYSSSQEYGYTF. CDR3 coding DNA: TGTGCCAGCAGTTACTCGTCGTCGCAGGAATATGGCTACACCTTC.